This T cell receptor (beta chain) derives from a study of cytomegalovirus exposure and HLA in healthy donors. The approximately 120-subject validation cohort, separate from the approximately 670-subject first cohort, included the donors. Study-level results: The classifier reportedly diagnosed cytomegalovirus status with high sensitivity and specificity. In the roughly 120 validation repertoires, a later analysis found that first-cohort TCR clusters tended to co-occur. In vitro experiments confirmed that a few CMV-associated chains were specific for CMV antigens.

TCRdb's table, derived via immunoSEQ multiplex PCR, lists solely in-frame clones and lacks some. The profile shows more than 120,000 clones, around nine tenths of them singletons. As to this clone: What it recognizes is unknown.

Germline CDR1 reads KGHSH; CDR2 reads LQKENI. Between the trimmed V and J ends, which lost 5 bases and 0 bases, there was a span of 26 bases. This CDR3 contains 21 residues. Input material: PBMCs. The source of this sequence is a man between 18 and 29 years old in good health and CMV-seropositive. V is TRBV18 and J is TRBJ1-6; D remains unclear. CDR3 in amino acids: CASSSFEIGFEASSYNSPLHF. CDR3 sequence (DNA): TGTGCCAGCTCATCCTTCGAGATCGGGTTTGAGGCTAGCTCCTATAATTCACCCCTCCACTTT.